This T cell receptor beta chain was sequenced in a study of blood T cell repertoires in COVID-19 (dated by TCRdb to the early 2020s). Describing the broader study: Samples from collaborators originated in the United States, Italy and Spain and spanned both the acute and convalescent phases of COVID-19. A de-identified subject ID, COVID-19 status, age in years and sex were almost always included in the sample metadata. Where HLA class I and class II types were available, the types were taken from metadata supplied by the sample provider, not from assay-based typing. The prospective study material was composed of cDNA or gDNA derived from T cells, B-cell-depleted T cells, or PBMCs. The repertoires were made available in a free public database intended to serve as a resource for research on the immune response to SARS-CoV-2. The dataset comprised deeply sampled blood TCRbeta repertoires from subjects exposed to, actively infected with, or recovered from COVID-19. Samples came from the ongoing ImmuneRACE study (first 160 participants) plus 1,254 subjects from 6 global collaborators.

General study outcomes and caveats: The quantity of clinical and demographic metadata differed by source and by participant and was supplied without curation.

Only one count was recorded for this clone. What this receptor recognizes is not known. Base qualities are not recorded, but no much larger clone differs from it by a single base. From cysteine to phenylalanine, the CDR3 is 16 amino acids long. The retained sequence is limited to the CDR3, 48 bases, with the frame set at the first base. At the junction V is shortened by 4 bases and J by 0 bases; bases outside the gene matches: 6. Taken from the germline V gene (reference sequence), the CDR1 and CDR2 loops are LGHDT and YNNKEL. TCRbeta CDR3 regions were amplified from genomic DNA by means of the immunoSEQ Assay, a bias-controlled multiplex PCR. Under the source paper's analysis protocol: Nucleated cell counts per sample were estimated from amplification of reference gene primers within the assay. To quantify the absolute abundance of each unique TCRbeta CDR3 rearrangement, sequence reads were collapsed and filtered. Productive Simpson clonality was computed per sample as the square root of Simpson's diversity index over productive rearrangements. TCRdb obtained this table from immuneACCESS and retained in-frame rearrangements with V and J assigned. These tables miss some clones; where compared with another copy, unresolved V genes account for less than half of the shortfall, and the remainder is unexplained. V and J calls and clone size are as listed in that table; D and trimming were resolved from the DNA. The sample has 150,000 or so clones on record, 84% of them singletons. In total, the top ten clones hold roughly 12% of the sample.

Participants in the prospective study were aged about 18 to 95 years, lived in about two dozen United States geographic areas, and enrolled through a virtual design. To assign participants to cohorts, the prospective study relied on clinical history that participants themselves reported in a screening survey and a study questionnaire. For ImmuneRACE Cohort 3, a participant was defined as recovered based on two consecutive negative NP/OP PCR tests, clearance by a healthcare professional, or resolution of symptoms. In the prospective study, mobile phlebotomists collected whole blood, serum and a nasopharyngeal or oropharyngeal swab from each participant. Over a roughly 2-month period, participants in the prospective study had the option of providing additional blood draws and questionnaires. Blood samples from the prospective study were shipped frozen or at room temperature prior to DNA extraction.

Here the chain combines TRBV3-1 (or the pseudogene TRBV3-2) and TRBJ2-3, with 8 bases in between that match TRBD1. This TCR derives from a man over 45 who had recovered from COVID-19. The sequencing sample was made of PBMCs or T cells enriched from blood (not recorded which). The CDR3 protein is CASSRTTGASTDTQYF. The nucleotides are TGTGCCAGCAGCCGTACGACAGGGGCCAGCACAGATACGCAGTATTTT.